This record covers a single T cell receptor (beta chain). In its sample, this clone was seen once. Its specific antigen is unknown. No base-level quality is on record; no much larger clone is a single base apart. The time point label on this specimen signifies: pre-transplant. Unstimulated PBMCs, after thawing, were stained for CD3, CD4 and CD8 and then FACS-sorted into CD3+CD4+ and CD3+CD8+ populations. Each of the 8 studied subjects was randomized to immunosuppression withdrawal. The Qiagen DNeasy Blood and Tissue Kit was used to isolate genomic DNA. CDR1 is given as SGHRS and CDR2 as YFSETQ, both from the germline V gene. Measured from the cysteine to the phenylalanine, the CDR3 is 15 residues long. CDR3 DNA is the only sequence kept; it has 45 bases, read in frame from the first base. V and J lose 0 bases and 0 bases, and a span of 6 bases separates them. Frozen genomic DNA underwent high-throughput TCRbeta CDR3 sequencing by immunoSEQ, including PCR amplification, mapping, bias correction and internal controls. Per the authors' processing: Productive rearrangements were retained, and unique TCRbeta sequences were defined by the CDR3 nucleotide sequence together with the V and J gene. A sequence counted as donor-reactive only if the sequence showed at least 5-fold expansion in CFSE-low cells compared with unstimulated pre-transplant cells and had a frequency of at least 0.01%. Per-subject minimum frequency thresholds, based on the lowest-template unstimulated sample, ensured at least 90% detection power. Repertoire turnover was measured by Jensen-Shannon divergence between the top 1000 TCRbeta sequences post- and pre-transplant. Two-sided Fisher's exact tests were used to test for changes in how often donor-reactive sequences were detected. TCRdb limited this immuneACCESS table to in-frame rearrangements with V and J called. A share of clones is missing; checked studies link under half to unresolved V genes, and the rest is unexplained. V, J and clone size derive from that table, while D and trimming were established from the DNA sequence. The sample data list 70,000 to 80,000 clones, and 90% of these were observed just once. The top ten hold 2% to 3% of the sample.

The data stem from a study of T cell clones after liver transplantation (dated by TCRdb to about 2019). About the full investigation: The samples were obtained from ITN030ST, a randomized trial that attempted immunosuppression withdrawal within 2 years after liver transplantation. Of the eight recipients, a few were HCV-positive, while the remaining recipients had been transplanted for non-autoimmune, non-viral indications. As an antigen-independent comparator for donor-reactive sequences, third party-reactive TCRbeta sequences were also identified from pre-transplant MLRs. The study cohort included 8 liver transplant recipients, of whom 3 were classified as tolerant and 5 as non-tolerant. Tolerance was defined as complete withdrawal of immunosuppression for at least one year without a rise in liver enzymes beyond twice the upper limit of normal. Until randomization at 12-24 months post-transplant, subjects were given standard immunosuppression, with no induction therapy. Blood samples were taken pre-transplant, pre-randomization before withdrawal, and post-randomization after full withdrawal or failed withdrawal. Donor-reactive T cell clones were identified by TCRbeta sequencing following a pre-transplant mixed lymphocyte reaction and were subsequently tracked in post-transplant blood.

Paper-wide results and their limitations: In a couple of subjects, low numbers of available donor cells limited the measurable donor-reactive repertoire. A significant post-transplant decrease in circulating donor-reactive CD4 TCRbeta sequences was observed in most of the 8 subjects, irrespective of tolerance or HCV status. When repertoire turnover was accounted for, significantly reduced detection of donor-reactive sequences was found in 7 of 8 subjects for CD4 and in 8 of 8 subjects for CD8. Donor-reactive sequences decreased more than third party-reactive sequences, which suggests partial antigen-specific deletion that was not related to withdrawal success. Because allograft tissue specimens were not available, migration of donor-reactive T cells into the graft, rather than deletion, may have occurred. Conclusions were preliminary, limited by small, heterogeneous patient numbers and non-standardized post-transplant time points.

Here the chain combines TRBV5-1 and TRBJ2-2; the D gene is perhaps TRBD2, on 6 matching bases. The specimen was CD4+ T cells from blood, collected before liver transplant. This TCR derives from a human donor who received a liver transplant. The DNA is TGCGCCAGCAGCTTGGGACTAGCGAACACCGGGGAGCTGTTTTTT. The encoded protein is CASSLGLANTGELFF.